The rows below give T cell receptor beta chains drawn from one sample of a study of Ad26.COV2.S vaccination and SARS-CoV-2 variants. Sequencing was performed with immunoSEQ multiplex PCR; in TCRdb, only in-frame clones are kept and a portion is missing. The sample yields fewer than 100,000 clones, 82% seen once. The sequencing used peripheral blood, collected after recovery from COVID-19. Receptors were obtained from a human donor who had recovered from COVID-19. Both conserved end residues are trimmed from each CDR3. A clone size is listed for some rows: how often the clone was seen (once, few, many), or a class if it is expanded.

j_call: TRBJ2-3; v_call: TRBV9; clone_size: NA; cdr3_aa: ASSVSGRDTDTQY
j_call: TRBJ2-5; v_call: TRBV21-1; clone_size: few; cdr3_aa: ASSKLRGTEETQY
j_call: TRBJ2-1; v_call: TRBV12-3/TRBV12-4; clone_size: NA; cdr3_aa: ASSAGGIDEQF
j_call: TRBJ1-5; v_call: TRBV6-2/TRBV6-3; clone_size: once; cdr3_aa: ASSYSRDYSNQPQH
j_call: TRBJ2-3; v_call: TRBV12-3/TRBV12-4; clone_size: NA; cdr3_aa: TSVRGGDTQY
j_call: TRBJ1-5; v_call: TRBV2; clone_size: NA; cdr3_aa: ASSERASDQPQH
j_call: TRBJ1-5; v_call: TRBV7-9; clone_size: few; cdr3_aa: ASSKQGYQPQH
j_call: TRBJ1-3; v_call: TRBV21-1; clone_size: NA; cdr3_aa: ASSQKRGVFSGNTIY
j_call: TRBJ1-1; v_call: TRBV28; clone_size: NA; cdr3_aa: ASSFLLDSMGTEAF
j_call: TRBJ2-3; v_call: TRBV27; clone_size: NA; cdr3_aa: ASTPWGRGDTQY
j_call: TRBJ2-1; v_call: TRBV28; clone_size: NA; cdr3_aa: ASRGGGGENNEQF
j_call: TRBJ2-1; v_call: TRBV4-3; clone_size: once; cdr3_aa: ASSQDRTSVTGEQF
j_call: TRBJ1-2; v_call: TRBV7-2; clone_size: NA; cdr3_aa: ASSLGGWASYGGYT
j_call: TRBJ1-6; v_call: TRBV27; clone_size: NA; cdr3_aa: ASSFLGMGQPNSPLH
j_call: TRBJ2-5; v_call: TRBV25-1; clone_size: NA; cdr3_aa: ASSEGGGAETQY
j_call: TRBJ2-1; v_call: TRBV3-1/TRBV3-2; clone_size: NA; cdr3_aa: ASSLLLANNEQF
j_call: TRBJ2-3; v_call: TRBV6-2/TRBV6-3; clone_size: NA; cdr3_aa: ASSYGPAGGSTDTQY
j_call: TRBJ2-1; v_call: TRBV7-6; clone_size: NA; cdr3_aa: ASSPAQAEGSYNEQF